The present TCR beta chain was sequenced within a study of long-term antiretroviral therapy in people with HIV. The study's findings and limits: Within the repertoire, clones expanded before ART were dominant at all time points.

The CDR3 length is 13 residues. The V gene's germline CDR1 is MGHRA and CDR2 YSYEKL. With 1 base removed from V and 11 bases from J, the gap between germline ends came to 13 bases. With regard to this clone: Its antigen is undetermined.

The libraries were made with immunoSEQ v3.0 at survey level. Profiled with immunoSEQ multiplex PCR; TCRdb holds only in-frame clones, not every one. The sample lists 15,000 to 20,000 clones, about 91% occurring once. The receptor was isolated from a woman aged 25 to 39 with HIV. The sample here was unsorted PBMCs, taken more than 2.2 years before starting antiretroviral therapy. The chain carries TRBV4-1 and TRBJ2-3; unclear D gene. CDR3 loop: CASSQGINGRQYF. Written as DNA, the CDR3 is TGCGCCAGCAGCCAAGGTATAAATGGAAGGCAGTATTTT.